Presented here are 32 T cell receptor beta chains from one specimen sequenced in a study of cytomegalovirus exposure and HLA in healthy donors. Profiling relied on immunoSEQ multiplex PCR, and the TCRdb table lists in-frame clones only, not all of them. The data hold under 200,000 clones, with about 90% observed a single time. Material for sequencing was PBMCs. These receptors were collected from a woman aged 18-35 years in good health and CMV-seropositive.

The chain employs TRBV6-5 and TRBJ1-5; no clear D gene. Germline V gives CDR1 MNHEY, CDR2 SVGAGI. The CDR3 contains 15 residues. Trimming stripped 2 bases from V and 0 bases from J, with 8 bases between. The CDR3 region is CASSYQSSSNQPQHF. The CDR3 DNA reads as TGTGCCAGCAGTTACCAGTCCAGTAGCAATCAGCCCCAGCATTTT.

This sequence joins TRBV5-1 and TRBJ2-4, with D perhaps TRBD2 (6 bases). Per the germline V gene, CDR1 is SGHRS and CDR2 is YFSETQ. The CDR3 contains 16 residues. Trimming pared 4 bases from V and 1 base from J, leaving 15 bases between. The CDR3 region is CASSPEGTWAKNIQYF. The CDR3 nucleotides are TGCGCCAGCAGCCCGGAGGGGACTTGGGCCAAAAACATTCAGTACTTC.

The chain employs TRBV29-1 and TRBJ1-1; TRBD1 is a possible D gene (5 bases). The CDR3 is made up of 13 amino acids. V lost 2 bases and J 1 base, leaving 8 bases between the germline ends. Germline CDR1 is SQVTM and CDR2 is ANQGSEA. In DNA, the CDR3 is TGCAGCGTTGAAAAACAGGAGAACACTGAAGCTTTCTTT. Protein sequence: CSVEKQENTEAFF. Drawing the rest from reference TRBV29-1 and TRBJ1-1, the complete variable domain is SAVISQKPSRDICQRGTSLTIQCQVDSQVTMMFWYRQQPGQSLTLIATANQGSEATYESGFVIDKFPISRPNLTFSTLTVSNMSPEDSSIYLCSVEKQENTEAFFGQGTRLTVV.

J is TRBJ1-1 and V is TRBV18; weak D call: TRBD1 (5 bases). The CDR3 has 13 amino acids. CDR1 is KGHSH and CDR2 is LQKENI in the germline V gene. The V end lost 0 bases, the J end lost 8 bases, and 10 bases lay between the germline ends. In DNA, the CDR3 is TGTGCCAGCTCACCACCGGGGGGAGGAGAAGCTTTCTTT. This gives the protein CASSPPGGGEAFF.

CDR3 region: CASSPQVQANYGYTF. Here the CDR3 DNA reads TGTGCCAGCAGCCCTCAGGTGCAGGCAAACTATGGCTACACCTTC. The genes are TRBV7-6 and TRBJ1-2; D ambiguous. Per the germline V gene, CDR1 is SGHVS and CDR2 is FNYEAQ. CDR3 length: 15 amino acids. Trimming removed 5 bases from V and 2 bases from J, with 15 bases in between.

In the case of this clone: The same CDR3 is also encoded by other DNA sequences in this sample. V gene TRBV5-4 combines with J gene TRBJ2-7; 10 positions match TRBD2. V gave up 0 bases and J gave up 6 bases; unmatched junction bases: 6. The length of the CDR3 is 15 residues. Germline V gene data show CDR1 as SGHNT and CDR2 as YYREEE (reference sequence). The CDR3 nucleotides are TGTGCCAGCAGCTTGGGAGGCCTAGCGGGAGTCGAGCAGTACTTC. Protein: CASSLGGLAGVEQYF.

This chain links TRBV7-9 with TRBJ2-2; tentative D call: TRBD1 (6 bases). The CDR3 is 16 amino acids. Looked up from germline, CDR1 is SEHNR and CDR2 is FQNEAQ (reference sequence). Trimming shortened V by 5 bases and J by 8 bases, and 21 bases separated the two germline ends. CDR3 residues: CASSQRGSTATGELFF. CDR3 nucleotides: TGTGCCAGCAGCCAGAGGGGGAGCACCGCAACGGGGGAGCTGTTTTTT.

J is TRBJ2-6 and V is TRBV21-1; TRBD1 was called by the table and not checked on the DNA. TRBV21-1 counts as a pseudogene. The CDR3 has 16 amino acids. CDR3 residues: CASSKGRGSGANVLTF. The CDR3 DNA reads as TGTGCCAGCAGCAAAGGAAGGGGCTCTGGGGCCAACGTCCTGACTTTC.

V and J are TRBV7-8 and TRBJ1-4, with 9 bases matching TRBD1. The CDR3 extends over 16 amino acids. The trim removed 4 bases at V and 7 bases at J, leaving 10 bases unmatched. Germline V gene lookup returns CDR1 SGHVS and CDR2 FQNEAQ. The CDR3 loop is CASSSHRGRSGEKLFF. CDR3 nucleotide sequence: TGTGCCAGCAGCTCACACAGGGGGCGTTCCGGTGAAAAACTGTTTTTT.

This clone showed up just a few times. The CDR3 region is CASSEDSAEQYF. The CDR3 nucleotides are TGTGCCAGCAGTGAAGATAGCGCGGAGCAGTACTTC. The chain links TRBV6-1 to TRBJ2-7; perhaps TRBD2 as D (5 bases). The germline V and J ends were trimmed by 1 base and 7 bases, with 8 bases remaining between them. Germline CDR1 MNHNS, CDR2 SASEGT. CDR3 length: 12 residues.

A single count supports this clone. The CDR3 loop is CASSLEGQGSSDTQYF. The CDR3, as DNA: TGCGCCAGCAGCTTGGAGGGCCAGGGGTCGTCAGATACGCAGTATTTT. This sequence joins TRBV5-1 and TRBJ2-3; D is possibly TRBD1 (6 bases). The germline gives CDR1 SGHRS, CDR2 YFSETQ. The CDR3 sequence is 16 residues long. Trimming stripped 0 bases from V and 4 bases from J, with 15 bases between.

This sequence joins TRBV28 and TRBJ2-7; 8 bases line up with TRBD2. The germline V gene encodes CDR1 MDHEN and CDR2 SYDVKM. CDR3 length: 14 residues. After removal of 2 bases from V and 2 bases from J, the junction contained 2 bases not matched to a gene. The CDR3 sequence: CASSLTSGAYEQYF. In DNA, the CDR3 is TGTGCCAGCAGTTTAACTAGCGGCGCCTACGAGCAGTACTTC.

This clone showed up just once. CDR3 in amino acids: CSVEVQGLYGYTF. The CDR3 coding sequence is TGCAGCGTTGAGGTCCAGGGACTCTATGGCTACACCTTC. This sequence joins TRBV29-1 and TRBJ1-2; D is perhaps TRBD1 (5 bases). This CDR3 has 13 residues. In germline, CDR1 is SQVTM, CDR2 ANQGSEA. V was clipped by 3 bases and J by 4 bases, with 12 bases between them.

This chain links TRBV14 with TRBJ2-3; TRBD2 agrees at 7 bases. The CDR3 runs 16 residues. V trimming: 5 bases; J trimming: 0 bases; junction bases outside the gene matches: 8. Germline-derived CDR1 and CDR2 are SGHDN and FVKESK. Written as DNA, the CDR3 is TGTGCCAGCAGCGATAGCGGGCACGCTAGCACAGATACGCAGTATTTT. It is translated as CASSDSGHASTDTQYF.

V gene TRBV10-3 combines with J gene TRBJ1-5; 10 bases line up with TRBD1. CDR3 length: 14 residues. Germline loops: CDR1 ENHRY, CDR2 SYGVKD. The V segment lost 6 bases and the J segment 1 base; nucleotides outside the gene matches: 0. The CDR3 DNA reads as TGTGCCATCAGGGGACAGGGGAGCAATCAGCCCCAGCATTTT. It translates to CAIRGQGSNQPQHF.

Only one count was recorded for this clone. The chain is built from TRBV6-5 and TRBJ2-3; the match to TRBD2 covers 10 bases. The CDR3 has 15 residues. Germline V gene sequence: CDR1 MNHEY, CDR2 SVGAGI. With 5 bases clipped from V and 3 bases from J, the junction kept 5 bases outside the gene matches. The CDR3 DNA sequence: TGTGCCAGCAGTATCGGGACTAGCGCGACAGATACGCAGTATTTT. Encoded protein: CASSIGTSATDTQYF.

This chain links TRBV14 with TRBJ2-5; perhaps TRBD2 as D (6 bases). V lost 2 bases and J 2 bases, leaving 9 bases between the germline ends. The length of the CDR3 is 14 residues. Germline CDR1 reads SGHDN; CDR2 reads FVKESK. CDR3 bases: TGTGCCAGCAGCCAATCACTAGCTCAAGAGACCCAGTACTTC. It is translated as CASSQSLAQETQYF.

This clone was detected only once. The chain recombines TRBV27 with TRBJ2-2, with 12 positions matching TRBD2. Germline CDR1 MNHEY, CDR2 SMNVEV (reference sequence). J was trimmed by 3 bases and V by 6 bases; bases with no gene match: 8. The CDR3 has 17 residues. The DNA for the CDR3 is TGTGCCAGCAGCAACCCCCGACTAGCGGGAGACACCGGGGAGCTGTTTTTT. Translation gives CASSNPRLAGDTGELFF.

The gene calls are TRBV7-8 and TRBJ1-2; D call uncertain. CDR1 and CDR2 from the germline V gene are SGHVS and FQNEAQ. Between the trimmed V and J ends, which lost 0 bases and 4 bases, there was a span of 12 bases. The CDR3 loop spans 15 amino acids. The CDR3 here is CASSLALRSPYGYTF. The CDR3 bases are TGTGCCAGCAGCTTAGCGCTCAGGTCCCCCTATGGCTACACCTTC.

The rearrangement links TRBV28 to TRBJ2-3, with 11 positions matching TRBD2. From germline, CDR1 is MDHEN and CDR2 SYDVKM. The CDR3 loop spans 19 amino acids. V dropped 1 base and J dropped 3; count of bases not matched to a gene: 12. In DNA form, the CDR3 reads TGTGCCAGCAGTTTATACCTAGCGGGAGGTTCGTGGGGGACAGATACGCAGTATTTT. Protein: CASSLYLAGGSWGTDTQYF.

The genes are TRBV6-1 and TRBJ2-7, with a possible D match to TRBD2 (7 bases). Germline V gene sequence: CDR1 MNHNS, CDR2 SASEGT. The CDR3 runs to 17 residues. V dropped 3 bases and J dropped 0 bases, with 18 bases sitting between them. CDR3 amino acids: CASSDMKGGTGSYEQYF. CDR3 in DNA: TGTGCCAGCAGTGATATGAAGGGGGGGACGGGCTCCTACGAGCAGTACTTC.

The chain recombines TRBV6-5 with TRBJ2-5; the D gene is possibly TRBD2 (7 bases). Per germline, CDR1 MNHEY and CDR2 SVGAGI. This CDR3 is 13 amino acids long. V was shortened by 4 bases and J by 7 bases, with 13 bases between the two germline ends. The CDR3: CASSSRGRSTQYF. CDR3 nucleotide sequence: TGTGCCAGCAGTTCGCGGGGGCGGTCGACCCAGTACTTC.

A remark on this clone: A much larger clone is a single base away; this may be a read error. CDR3 nucleotides: TGCGCCAGCAGTGGACAGGGGACAGATACGCAGTATTTT. It codes for CASSGQGTDTQYF. The genes are TRBV10-1 and TRBJ2-3, with TRBD1 identical over 8 bases. The germline CDR1 and CDR2 sequences are WNHNN and SYGVQD (reference sequence). The V gene end was trimmed by 4 bases and the J gene end by 3 bases; junction bases not matched to a gene: 0. This CDR3 spans 13 amino acids.

This sequence joins TRBV5-6 and TRBJ2-7; 8 nucleotides match TRBD2. The germline V gene has CDR1 SGHDT and CDR2 YYEEEE. V was clipped by 5 bases and J by 4 bases; unmatched bases: 11. This CDR3 region has 15 residues. CDR3 residues: CASSAPAGGIYEQYF. CDR3 DNA sequence: TGTGCCAGCAGTGCACCTGCGGGAGGAATATACGAGCAGTACTTC.

The chain joins TRBV4-3 to TRBJ2-5; 11 bases are a match to TRBD2. The germline gives CDR1 LGHNA, CDR2 YSLEER. The CDR3 totals 18 residues. The ends lost 0 bases at V and 4 bases at J; junction bases unmatched: 10. CDR3 sequence (DNA): TGCGCCAGCAGCCAAGATATGCCCGGGACTAGCGGACCAGAGACCCAGTACTTC. This sequence encodes CASSQDMPGTSGPETQYF.

The rearrangement uses TRBV7-2 and TRBJ2-3; tentatively, D is TRBD2 (6 bases). CDR3 size: 15 residues. The ends were cut back, 5 bases at V and 0 bases at J, with 12 bases in the middle. Germline CDR1 SGHTA, CDR2 FQGNSA. The CDR3 DNA follows: TGTGCCAGCAGCGGTCTAGCGAGTAGCACAGATACGCAGTATTTT. As protein: CASSGLASSTDTQYF.

The chain is built from TRBV6-1 and TRBJ2-5; 8 bases are a match to TRBD1. The germline V gene encodes CDR1 MNHNS and CDR2 SASEGT. The CDR3 is made up of 14 amino acids. V lost 6 bases to trimming and J lost 3 bases; unmatched junction nucleotides: 6. The CDR3 here is CASRSGTGKETQYF. The CDR3 DNA is TGTGCCAGCAGGTCCGGGACAGGAAAAGAGACCCAGTACTTC.

This chain connects TRBV7-2 to TRBJ1-4, with a tentative D call TRBD1 (6 bases). The CDR3 length is 17 residues. Looked up from germline, CDR1 is SGHTA and CDR2 is FQGNSA. V was shortened by 4 bases and J by 0 bases, with 15 bases between the two germline ends. The CDR3 nucleotides are TGTGCCAGCAGCTCTAGACGGGACACTACAACTAATGAAAAACTGTTTTTT. This codes for CASSSRRDTTTNEKLFF.

The gene calls are TRBV27 and TRBJ1-2; TRBD1 is a possible D gene (5 bases). Germline V gene data show CDR1 as MNHEY and CDR2 as SMNVEV (reference sequence). The CDR3 loop spans 13 amino acids. Trimming shortened V by 3 bases and J by 4 bases, and 9 bases separated the two germline ends. CDR3 sequence: CASSFGGGYGYTF. The CDR3 bases are TGTGCCAGCAGTTTCGGGGGTGGCTATGGCTACACCTTC.

This chain connects TRBV21-1 to TRBJ2-7; the DNA was not used to check the table's D call, TRBD1. TRBV21-1 is a known pseudogene. The CDR3 spans 12 residues. The CDR3 region is CASSKVQDEQYF. CDR3 in DNA: TGTGCCAGCAGCAAGGTACAGGACGAGCAGTACTTC.

This clone appeared a single time. The V and J genes are TRBV7-2 and TRBJ2-5; D perhaps matches TRBD2 (5 bases). Germline values: CDR1 SGHTA, CDR2 FQGNSA. The length of the CDR3 is 16 residues. The V end lost 2 bases, the J end lost 4 bases, and 17 bases lay between the germline ends. This CDR3 is CASSLWARGLGETQYF. The CDR3, as DNA: TGTGCCAGCAGCTTATGGGCCCGGGGTCTGGGAGAGACCCAGTACTTC. Looking up the rest from reference TRBV7-2 and TRBJ2-5 gives the full variable domain: GAGVSQSPSNKVTEKGKDVELRCDPISGHTALYWYRQSLGQGLEFLIYFQGNSAPDKSGLPSDRFSAERTGGSVSTLTIQRTQQEDSAVYLCASSLWARGLGETQYFGPGTRLLVL.

V is TRBV4-2 and J is TRBJ1-4; D is perhaps TRBD1 (5 bases). Trimming shortened V by 4 bases and J by 2 bases, and 11 bases separated the two germline ends. The CDR3 totals 15 residues. Looked up from germline, CDR1 is LGHNA and CDR2 is YNFKEQ. The CDR3 here is CASSPGTLTNEKLFF. CDR3 in DNA: TGTGCCAGCAGCCCCGGGACTCTTACTAATGAAAAACTGTTTTTT.